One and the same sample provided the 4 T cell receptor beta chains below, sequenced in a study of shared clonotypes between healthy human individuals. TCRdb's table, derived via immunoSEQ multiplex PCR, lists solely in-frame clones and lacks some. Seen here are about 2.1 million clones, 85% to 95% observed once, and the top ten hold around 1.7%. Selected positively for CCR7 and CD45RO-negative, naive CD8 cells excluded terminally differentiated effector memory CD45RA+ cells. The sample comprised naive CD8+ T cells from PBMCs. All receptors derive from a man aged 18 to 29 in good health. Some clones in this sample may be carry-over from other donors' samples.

The CDR3 sequence: CASSPFGRGAYNEQFF. CDR3 in DNA: TGTGCCAGCAGCCCTTTCGGCAGGGGTGCCTACAATGAGCAGTTCTTC. The chain combines TRBV13 with TRBJ2-1, with a tentative D call TRBD1 (6 bases). This CDR3 is 16 amino acids long. Looked up from germline, CDR1 is PRHDT and CDR2 is FYEKMQ (reference sequence). V was pared by 5 bases and J by 2 bases, with 16 bases between.

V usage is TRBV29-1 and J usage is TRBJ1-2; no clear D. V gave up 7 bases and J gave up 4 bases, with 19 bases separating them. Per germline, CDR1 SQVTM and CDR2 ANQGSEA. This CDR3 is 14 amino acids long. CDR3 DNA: TGCAGCGCCCCTGACGCGGGCGGCGGCTATGGCTACACCTTC. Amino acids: CSAPDAGGGYGYTF.

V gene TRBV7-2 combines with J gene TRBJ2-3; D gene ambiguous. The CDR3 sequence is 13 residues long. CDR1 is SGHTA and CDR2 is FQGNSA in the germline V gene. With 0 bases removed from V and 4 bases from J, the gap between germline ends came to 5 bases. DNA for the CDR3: TGTGCCAGCAGCTTAGCTAGAGCAGATACGCAGTATTTT. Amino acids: CASSLARADTQYF.

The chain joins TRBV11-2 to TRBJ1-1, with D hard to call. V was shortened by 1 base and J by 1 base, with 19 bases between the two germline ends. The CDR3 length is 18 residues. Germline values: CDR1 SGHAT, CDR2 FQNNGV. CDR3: CASSLVRDIRLGNTEAFF. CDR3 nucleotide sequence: TGTGCCAGCAGCTTAGTTCGCGACATCCGGCTGGGGAACACTGAAGCTTTCTTT.